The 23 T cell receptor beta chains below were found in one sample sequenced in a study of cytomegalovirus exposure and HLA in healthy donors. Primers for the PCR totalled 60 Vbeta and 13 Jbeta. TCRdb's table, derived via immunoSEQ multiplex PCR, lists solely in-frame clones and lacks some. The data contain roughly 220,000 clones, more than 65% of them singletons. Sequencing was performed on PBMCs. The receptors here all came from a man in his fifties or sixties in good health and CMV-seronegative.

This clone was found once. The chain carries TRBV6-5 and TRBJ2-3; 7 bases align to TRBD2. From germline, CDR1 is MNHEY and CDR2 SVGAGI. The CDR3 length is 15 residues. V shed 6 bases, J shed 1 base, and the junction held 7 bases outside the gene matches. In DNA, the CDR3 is TGTGCCAGCAGCCCGGGGGGAGGGGGCACAGATACGCAGTATTTT. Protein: CASSPGGGGTDTQYF.

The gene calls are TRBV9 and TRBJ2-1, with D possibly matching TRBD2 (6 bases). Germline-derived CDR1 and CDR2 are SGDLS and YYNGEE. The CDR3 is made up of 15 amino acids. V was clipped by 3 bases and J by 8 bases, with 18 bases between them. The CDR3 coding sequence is TGTGCCAGCAGCGGGGACTCTTGGGAGGCCCATGAGCAGTTCTTC. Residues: CASSGDSWEAHEQFF.

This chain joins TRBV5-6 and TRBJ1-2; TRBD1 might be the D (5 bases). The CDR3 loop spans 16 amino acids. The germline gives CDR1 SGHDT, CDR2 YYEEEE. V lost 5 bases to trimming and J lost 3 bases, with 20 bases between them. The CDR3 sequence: CASRLRTTRQYYGYTF. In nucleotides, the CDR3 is TGTGCCAGCAGATTGAGGACTACTCGACAGTACTATGGCTACACCTTC.

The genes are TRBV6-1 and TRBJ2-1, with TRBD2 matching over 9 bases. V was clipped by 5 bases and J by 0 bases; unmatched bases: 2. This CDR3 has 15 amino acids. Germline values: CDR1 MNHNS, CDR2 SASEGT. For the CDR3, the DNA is TGTGCCAGCAGTCCAGCGGGAGGCTCCTACAATGAGCAGTTCTTC. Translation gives CASSPAGGSYNEQFF.

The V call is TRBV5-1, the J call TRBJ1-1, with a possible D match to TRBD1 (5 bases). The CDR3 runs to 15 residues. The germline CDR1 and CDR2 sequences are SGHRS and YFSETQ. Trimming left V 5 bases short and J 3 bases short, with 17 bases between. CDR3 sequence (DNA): TGCGCCAGCAGACCGACCCAGGGAGGGTACACTGAAGCTTTCTTT. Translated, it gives CASRPTQGGYTEAFF.

For the CDR3, the DNA is TGTGCCACCAGCTTTTCACAGGGGGCACACGAGCAGTACTTC. Amino acids: CATSFSQGAHEQYF. The J gene is TRBJ2-7, the V gene TRBV15, with TRBD1 matching 9 bases. Germline CDR1 LNHNV, CDR2 YYDKDF (reference sequence). The V gene end was trimmed by 5 bases and the J gene end by 5 bases; junction bases not matched to a gene: 7. This CDR3 is 14 amino acids long.

CDR3 protein: CASSPELQETQYF. CDR3 DNA: TGTGCCAGCTCCCCTGAACTCCAAGAGACCCAGTACTTC. The V and J genes are TRBV18 and TRBJ2-5; no clear D gene. Germline V gene lookup returns CDR1 KGHSH and CDR2 LQKENI. V gave up 6 bases and J gave up 1 base, with 9 bases separating them. This CDR3 comprises 13 residues.

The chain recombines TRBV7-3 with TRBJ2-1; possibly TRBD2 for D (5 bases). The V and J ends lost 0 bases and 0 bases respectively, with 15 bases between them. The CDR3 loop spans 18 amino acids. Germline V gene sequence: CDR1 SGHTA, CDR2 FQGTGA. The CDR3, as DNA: TGTGCCAGCAGCTTAACCTCTTCGGCGGGCCGCTCCTACAATGAGCAGTTCTTC. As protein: CASSLTSSAGRSYNEQFF.

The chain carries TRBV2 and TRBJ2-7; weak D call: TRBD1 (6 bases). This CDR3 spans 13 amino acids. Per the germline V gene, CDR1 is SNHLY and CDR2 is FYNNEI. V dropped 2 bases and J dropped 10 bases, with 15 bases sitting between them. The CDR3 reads CASSEPTGIVQYF. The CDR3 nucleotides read TGTGCCAGCAGTGAACCTACAGGGATAGTTCAGTACTTC.

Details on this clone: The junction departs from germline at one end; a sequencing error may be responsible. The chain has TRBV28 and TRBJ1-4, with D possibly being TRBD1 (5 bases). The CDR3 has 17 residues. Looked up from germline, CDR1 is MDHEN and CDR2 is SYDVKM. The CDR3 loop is CASSPLAKQGWNEELFF. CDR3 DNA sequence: TGTGCCAGCAGTCCCCTGGCTAAGCAGGGCTGGAATGAAGAACTGTTTTTT.

CDR3 bases: TGTGCCAGCAGTACGACAGCCATGAACACTGAAGCTTTCTTT. Translated: CASSTTAMNTEAFF. The chain uses TRBV6-7 and TRBJ1-1, with TRBD1 as a possible D gene (5 bases). TRBV6-7 is assigned to the ORF class and has an uncertain function. V lost 5 bases to trimming and J lost 0 bases, with 10 bases between them. The CDR3 contains 14 residues.

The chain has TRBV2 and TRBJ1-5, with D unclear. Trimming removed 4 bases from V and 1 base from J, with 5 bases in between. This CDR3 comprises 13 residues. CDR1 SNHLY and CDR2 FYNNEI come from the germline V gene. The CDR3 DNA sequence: TGTGCCAGCAGTGCCCAAAGCAATCAGCCCCAGCATTTT. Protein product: CASSAQSNQPQHF.

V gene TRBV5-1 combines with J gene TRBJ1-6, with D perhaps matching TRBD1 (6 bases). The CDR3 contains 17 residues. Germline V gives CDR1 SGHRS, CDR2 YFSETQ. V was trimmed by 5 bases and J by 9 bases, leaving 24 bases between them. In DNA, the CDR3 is TGCGCCAGCAGTGACCCGATCAGGGGCGGGCTGCGTTCACCCCTCCACTTT. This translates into CASSDPIRGGLRSPLHF.

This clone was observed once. The DNA of the CDR3 is TGTGCTAGTGGTCCCCAAGCAGCGAACTATGGCTACACCTTC. As protein: CASGPQAANYGYTF. The V and J genes are TRBV12-5 and TRBJ1-2; D ambiguous. V was pared by 5 bases and J by 2 bases, with 12 bases between. This CDR3 has 14 residues. The germline gives CDR1 LGHNT, CDR2 FRNRAP.

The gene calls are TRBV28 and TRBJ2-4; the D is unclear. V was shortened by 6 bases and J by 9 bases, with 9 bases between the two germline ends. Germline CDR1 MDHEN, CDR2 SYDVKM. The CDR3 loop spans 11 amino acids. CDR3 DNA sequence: TGTGCCAGCAGGTTCCTCGGCATTCAGTACTTC. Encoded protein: CASRFLGIQYF.

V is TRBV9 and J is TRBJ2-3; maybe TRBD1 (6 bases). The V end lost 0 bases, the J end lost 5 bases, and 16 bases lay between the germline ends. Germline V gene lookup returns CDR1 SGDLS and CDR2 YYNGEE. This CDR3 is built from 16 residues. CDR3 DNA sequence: TGTGCCAGCAGCGTAGCTACGGCAGGGGTAAGAGATACGCAGTATTTT. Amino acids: CASSVATAGVRDTQYF.

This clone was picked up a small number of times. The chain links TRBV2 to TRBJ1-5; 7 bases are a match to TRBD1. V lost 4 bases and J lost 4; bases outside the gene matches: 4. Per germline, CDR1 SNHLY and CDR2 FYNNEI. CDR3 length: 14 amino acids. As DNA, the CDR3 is TGTGCCAGCAGTGGGACAGGAGATAATCAGCCCCAGCATTTT. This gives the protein CASSGTGDNQPQHF.

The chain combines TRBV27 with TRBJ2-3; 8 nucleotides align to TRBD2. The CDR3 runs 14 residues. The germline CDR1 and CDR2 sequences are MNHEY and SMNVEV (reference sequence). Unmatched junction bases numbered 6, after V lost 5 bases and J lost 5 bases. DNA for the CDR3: TGTGCCAGCAGTCCTCAGCGGGAGAGAGATACGCAGTATTTT. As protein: CASSPQRERDTQYF.

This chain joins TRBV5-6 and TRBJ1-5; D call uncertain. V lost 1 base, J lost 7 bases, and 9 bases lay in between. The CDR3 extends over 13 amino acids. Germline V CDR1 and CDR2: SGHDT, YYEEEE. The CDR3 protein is CASSLWGGQPQHF. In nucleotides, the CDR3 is TGTGCCAGCAGCTTGTGGGGAGGGCAGCCCCAGCATTTT.

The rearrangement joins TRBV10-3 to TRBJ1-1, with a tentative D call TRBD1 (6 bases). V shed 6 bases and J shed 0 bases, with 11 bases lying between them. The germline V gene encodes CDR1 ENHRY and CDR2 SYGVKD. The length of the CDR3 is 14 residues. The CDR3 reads CAIRQTGLNTEAFF. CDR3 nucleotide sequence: TGTGCCATCAGGCAGACAGGTTTGAACACTGAAGCTTTCTTT.

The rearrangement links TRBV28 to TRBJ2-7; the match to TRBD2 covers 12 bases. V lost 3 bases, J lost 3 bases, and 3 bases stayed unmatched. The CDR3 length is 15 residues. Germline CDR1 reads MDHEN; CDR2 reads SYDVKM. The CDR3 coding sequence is TGTGCCAGCAGTTTTGGACTAGCGGGACGCTACGAGCAGTACTTC. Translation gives CASSFGLAGRYEQYF.

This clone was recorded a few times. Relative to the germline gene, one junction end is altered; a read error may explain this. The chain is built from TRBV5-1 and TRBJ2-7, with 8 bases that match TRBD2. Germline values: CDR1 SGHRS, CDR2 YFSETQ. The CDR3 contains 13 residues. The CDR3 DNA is TGCGCCAGCAGTTTGGGACTAGGCTACGAGCAGTACTTC. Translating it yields CASSLGLGYEQYF.

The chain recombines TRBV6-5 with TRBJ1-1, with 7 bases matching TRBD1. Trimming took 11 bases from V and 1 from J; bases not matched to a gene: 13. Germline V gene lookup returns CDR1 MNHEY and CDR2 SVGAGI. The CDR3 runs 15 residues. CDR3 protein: CAGRDRAKGNTEAFF. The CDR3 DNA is TGTGCCGGAAGAGACAGGGCGAAAGGGAACACTGAAGCTTTCTTT.